This T cell receptor beta chain was captured by sequencing in a study of T-cell reconstitution after alpha-beta-depleted transplantation in children. Findings and caveats of the study: Once a year had passed after transplant, T-cell counts and diversity came mostly from newly produced T cells. Some patients showed high day-60 TCRbeta diversity, which derived from surviving recipient T cells and thymic progenitors. Alpha-beta T cells present about two months after transplant were reported to originate from several hundred expanded graft clones.

Losses at the gene ends were 2 bases for V and 1 base for J; bases not matched to a gene: 5. Germline assignment: CDR1 SGHRS and CDR2 YFSETQ. CDR3 size: 15 residues. This clonotype has only a few counts. Its antigen is currently unknown. Unique molecular identifiers were incorporated when the TCRbeta library was constructed. TCRdb recomputed calls from the PCR reads with MiXCR, one row per CDR3 protein. This sample yields 300,000 to 350,000 distinct CDR3 sequences, of which 23% are seen a single time; 9.5% to 13% belongs to the top ten. The V and J genes are TRBV5-1 and TRBJ2-7; 8 bases fit TRBD1. This material consisted of PBMCs, mostly from graft donor cells, taken 180 days after TCRalphabeta/CD19-depleted stem cell transplant. The source of this sequence is a male patient aged 10-17 years who had a stem cell transplant for acute lymphoblastic leukemia, so the T cells may come from the graft donor. The DNA of the CDR3 is TGCGCCAGCAGCTTCTCAGGACAGGGATCCTACGAGCAGTACTTC. It yields the protein CASSFSGQGSYEQYF.